This T cell receptor beta chain was profiled in a study of T cell responses to AZD1222 COVID-19 vaccine. Study results and limitations: At study baseline, merely roughly 6 AZD1222 recipients were seropositive.

Profiling relied on immunoSEQ multiplex PCR, and the TCRdb table lists in-frame clones only, not all of them. Of about 140,000 clones in the sample, 70% to 90% were seen once. The ends were cut back, 4 bases at V and 2 bases at J, with 12 bases in the middle. Germline V gene lookup returns CDR1 SGHVS and CDR2 FQNEAQ. The CDR3 extends over 15 amino acids. As concerns this clone: The antigen remains undetermined.

The TCR was taken from an adult in good health. The sample was peripheral blood, taken on day 0 of AZD1222 vaccination. The chain links TRBV7-8 to TRBJ1-5, with D hard to call. The CDR3 loop is CASSSFWTGNQPQHF. The DNA of the CDR3 is TGTGCCAGCAGCTCCTTCTGGACGGGCAATCAGCCCCAGCATTTT.